The 27 T cell receptor beta chains listed next were all sequenced from one sample in a study of control samples from healthy donors and cancer patients. Libraries were prepared by immunoSEQ multiplex PCR; TCRdb keeps only in-frame clonotypes and omits some of them. The sample has approximately 150,000 clones, about 90% seen once. The source material was blood. These receptors all stem from a young man in good health.

The chain is built from TRBV18 and TRBJ1-4; possibly TRBD1 for D (5 bases). CDR1 is KGHSH, CDR2 LQKENI, per germline. V gave up 6 bases and J gave up 1 base, with 9 bases separating them. CDR3 length: 14 residues. CDR3 DNA sequence: TGTGCCAGCTCCCAAGGGGAAACTAATGAAAAACTGTTTTTT. Protein: CASSQGETNEKLFF.

The chain is built from TRBV18 and TRBJ2-3, with a tentative D call TRBD1 (6 bases). The CDR3 is 15 amino acids. Germline V CDR1 and CDR2: KGHSH, LQKENI. Trimming shortened V by 3 bases and J by 2 bases, and 12 bases separated the two germline ends. The CDR3 loop reads CASSPIRGHTDTQYF. In DNA, the CDR3 is TGTGCCAGCTCACCCATCCGGGGACACACAGATACGCAGTATTTT. Supplemented by reference TRBV18 and TRBJ2-3, the full variable domain reads NAGVMQNPRHLVRRRGQEARLRCSPMKGHSHVYWYRQLPEEGLKFMVYLQKENIIDESGMPKERFSAEFPKEGPSILRIQQVVRGDSAAYFCASSPIRGHTDTQYFGPGTRLTVL.

The chain joins TRBV2 to TRBJ2-2; 10 nucleotides agree with TRBD1. The ends lost 10 bases at V and 7 bases at J; junction bases unmatched: 9. Germline-derived CDR1 and CDR2 are SNHLY and FYNNEI. This CDR3 has 14 residues. Here the CDR3 reads CATGTGVAVGELFF. The CDR3 DNA follows: TGTGCCACAGGGACAGGGGTAGCTGTCGGGGAGCTGTTTTTT.

This chain links TRBV4-2 with TRBJ2-7; 9 bases are a match to TRBD2. The CDR3 is made up of 14 amino acids. Germline-derived CDR1 and CDR2 are LGHNA and YNFKEQ. Losses at the gene ends were 5 bases for V and 5 bases for J; bases not matched to a gene: 7. The CDR3 DNA reads TGTGCCAGCAGCGTACCGGGACTAGCCGACGAGCAGTACTTC. Protein sequence: CASSVPGLADEQYF.

A few counts support this clone. The chain uses TRBV27 and TRBJ1-5, with D uncertain. Germline V CDR1 and CDR2: MNHEY, SMNVEV (reference sequence). CDR3 length: 14 amino acids. V was shortened by 2 bases and J by 5 bases, with 10 bases between the two germline ends. As DNA, the CDR3 is TGTGCCAGCAGTTTAGCAGGACTAGATCAGCCCCAGCATTTT. Translated: CASSLAGLDQPQHF.

The chain joins TRBV6-1 to TRBJ1-4; D unresolved. Trimming took 3 bases from V and 7 from J, leaving 9 bases between them. The CDR3 consists of 13 residues. CDR1 and CDR2 from the germline V gene are MNHNS and SASEGT. CDR3 sequence (DNA): TGTGCCAGCAGTGATTCCCCCGGTGAAAAACTGTTTTTT. Amino acids: CASSDSPGEKLFF.

This clone was detected only once. The chain joins TRBV6-2 or TRBV6-3 to TRBJ2-1; 9 bases are a match to TRBD1. The CDR3 is 18 residues long. Trimming removed 10 bases from V and 5 bases from J; junction bases left unmatched: 21. Germline CDR1 and CDR2: MNHEY and SVGEGT. CDR3 sequence: CATNPIGVRDRVHNEQFF. In DNA form, the CDR3 reads TGTGCCACCAACCCAATCGGGGTCCGGGACAGGGTACACAATGAGCAGTTCTTC.

This chain joins TRBV10-2 and TRBJ2-1, with TRBD1 as a possible D gene (7 bases). This CDR3 region has 17 residues. Germline V gene lookup returns CDR1 WSHSY and CDR2 SAAADI. The V and J ends lost 6 bases and 8 bases respectively, with 26 bases between them. The CDR3 DNA sequence: TGCGCCAGCAGCCTCAGGGGGGTCCAGGGGCTGTCTTATGAGCAGTTCTTC. It encodes CASSLRGVQGLSYEQFF.

The chain carries TRBV5-1 and TRBJ2-1, with TRBD2 as a possible D gene (5 bases). Trimming pared 4 bases from V and 6 bases from J, leaving 17 bases between. The CDR3 has 15 amino acids. Looked up from germline, CDR1 is SGHRS and CDR2 is YFSETQ. CDR3 sequence reads: CASSPDFSPFNEQFF. The CDR3 bases are TGCGCCAGCAGCCCGGACTTTTCCCCTTTCAATGAGCAGTTCTTC. The full variable domain, rest sourced from reference TRBV5-1 and TRBJ2-1, is KAGVTQTPRYLIKTRGQQVTLSCSPISGHRSVSWYQQTPGQGLQFLFEYFSETQRNKGNFPGRFSGRQFSNSRSEMNVSTLELGDSALYLCASSPDFSPFNEQFFGPGTRLTVL.

This chain connects TRBV9 to TRBJ2-6, with D perhaps assigned TRBD1 or TRBD2 (5 bases each). V dropped 1 base and J dropped 4 bases, with 12 bases sitting between them. This CDR3 has 16 amino acids. The germline V gene has CDR1 SGDLS and CDR2 YYNGEE. Here the CDR3 DNA reads TGTGCCAGCAGCGTACCGGGGCTGGAAGGGGCCAACGTCCTGACTTTC. Translation gives CASSVPGLEGANVLTF.

This clone is medium-sized within its sample. This chain joins TRBV19 and TRBJ2-7, with D possibly TRBD2 on 5 matching bases. CDR3 size: 17 residues. The germline V and J ends were trimmed by 3 bases and 0 bases, with 18 bases remaining between them. Germline V gene lookup returns CDR1 LNHDA and CDR2 SQIVND (reference sequence). The CDR3 region is CASSITFPDGGSYEQYF. The CDR3 nucleotides are TGTGCCAGTAGTATTACCTTTCCGGACGGAGGCTCCTACGAGCAGTACTTC. Using reference TRBV19 and TRBJ2-7 for the parts outside the CDR3, the full variable domain is DGGITQSPKYLFRKEGQNVTLSCEQNLNHDAMYWYRQDPGQGLRLIYYSQIVNDFQKGDIAEGYSVSREKKESFPLTVTSAQKNPTAFYLCASSITFPDGGSYEQYFGPGTRLTVT.

J is TRBJ1-2 and V is TRBV28, with 8 bases aligning to TRBD1. Looked up from germline, CDR1 is MDHEN and CDR2 is SYDVKM. V lost 1 base, J lost 1 base, and 5 bases stayed unmatched. The CDR3 is made up of 16 amino acids. This CDR3 reads CASSLFGQGGNYGYTF. CDR3 bases: TGTGCCAGCAGTTTATTTGGACAGGGAGGTAACTATGGCTACACCTTC.

The chain uses TRBV9 and TRBJ2-1, with D maybe TRBD2 (7 bases). The CDR3 contains 14 residues. Germline CDR1 is SGDLS and CDR2 is YYNGEE. The V gene lost 4 bases and the J gene lost 8 bases, with 16 bases spanning the gap. The CDR3 DNA follows: TGTGCCAGCAGCTTTGCGGGGGCCGGAGATGAGCAGTTCTTC. Protein product: CASSFAGAGDEQFF.

In its sample, this clone was seen once. CDR3 coding DNA: TGTGCCAGCAGCTCCCGGCGGACTAGCGGAGCCAAAAACATTCAGTACTTC. It codes for CASSSRRTSGAKNIQYF. This chain links TRBV11-2 with TRBJ2-4; 10 positions agree with TRBD2. Germline CDR1 and CDR2: SGHAT and FQNNGV. The trim removed 4 bases at V and 0 bases at J, leaving 6 bases unmatched. CDR3 length: 17 residues. The full variable domain, its missing parts supplied by reference TRBV11-2 and TRBJ2-4, is EAGVAQSPRYKIIEKRQSVAFWCNPISGHATLYWYQQILGQGPKLLIQFQNNGVVDDSQLPKDRFSAERLKGVDSTLKIQPAKLEDSAVYLCASSSRRTSGAKNIQYFGAGTRLSVL.

The V gene is TRBV28, the J gene TRBJ1-5; D gene unclear. The CDR3 sequence is 11 residues long. Looked up from germline, CDR1 is MDHEN and CDR2 is SYDVKM. With 6 bases removed from V and 7 bases from J, the gap between germline ends came to 7 bases. CDR3 amino acids: CASSRVQPQHF. The CDR3 region has the DNA TGTGCCAGCAGCCGTGTCCAGCCCCAGCATTTT.

The J gene is TRBJ1-2, the V gene TRBV6-5; D possibly corresponds to TRBD1 (5 bases). The length of the CDR3 is 14 residues. Germline CDR1 MNHEY, CDR2 SVGAGI. V dropped 11 bases and J dropped 3 bases, with 19 bases sitting between them. Here the CDR3 DNA reads TGTGCCGCGAATACGAGGGGTTTAGACTATGGCTACACCTTC. Translating it yields CAANTRGLDYGYTF.

The chain couples TRBV7-9 to TRBJ2-5, with D possibly TRBD2 on 5 matching bases. Germline CDR1 is SEHNR and CDR2 is FQNEAQ (reference sequence). This CDR3 has 13 residues. The V end was cut by 8 bases, the J end by 2 bases, with 12 bases between. The CDR3 coding sequence is TGTGCCAGCTGCAGCGGCCGTCAAGAGACCCAGTACTTC. Residues: CASCSGRQETQYF. Together with reference TRBV7-9 and TRBJ2-5, the CDR3 gives the full variable domain: DTGVSQNPRHKITKRGQNVTFRCDPISEHNRLYWYRQTLGQGPEFLTYFQNEAQLEKSRLLSDRFSAERPKGSFSTLEIQRTEQGDSAMYLCASCSGRQETQYFGPGTRLLVL.

This chain joins TRBV4-1 and TRBJ2-1, with D unresolved. V lost 0 bases, J lost 5 bases, and 8 bases lay in between. This CDR3 comprises 14 residues. Per germline, CDR1 MGHRA and CDR2 YSYEKL. The CDR3 DNA follows: TGCGCCAGCAGCCAAGAGTGGAGAGACAATGAGCAGTTCTTC. This sequence encodes CASSQEWRDNEQFF.

The gene calls are TRBV7-2 and TRBJ2-7; TRBD2 matches 7 bases. The germline CDR1 and CDR2 sequences are SGHTA and FQGNSA. V shed 2 bases and J 3 bases; nucleotides not matched to a gene: 7. The CDR3 totals 15 residues. CDR3 sequence reads: CASSLWGRAGYEQYF. The CDR3 DNA reads TGTGCCAGCAGCTTATGGGGGAGGGCAGGCTACGAGCAGTACTTC.

The rearrangement joins TRBV6-5 to TRBJ1-2, with TRBD1 as a possible D gene (6 bases). The V gene lost 5 bases and the J gene lost 5 bases, with 15 bases spanning the gap. Germline V gene lookup returns CDR1 MNHEY and CDR2 SVGAGI. The CDR3 is 14 amino acids. The CDR3, as DNA: TGTGCCAGCAGTCCCTCCAGGGGCCATTATGGCTACACCTTC. Residues: CASSPSRGHYGYTF.

The chain recombines TRBV2 with TRBJ2-7; D unresolved. In germline, CDR1 is SNHLY, CDR2 FYNNEI. The CDR3 consists of 13 residues. Trimming stripped 1 base from V and 0 bases from J, with 4 bases between. Here the CDR3 reads CASSEGVSYEQYF. Written as DNA, the CDR3 is TGTGCCAGCAGTGAAGGGGTCTCCTACGAGCAGTACTTC.

The rearrangement links TRBV25-1 to TRBJ2-5, with D perhaps TRBD2 (6 bases). V lost 3 bases, J lost 5 bases, and 22 bases lay in between. CDR3 length: 17 residues. Germline V gene lookup returns CDR1 MGHDK and CDR2 SYGVNS. CDR3 protein: CASSDLGGREELETQYF. In DNA form, the CDR3 reads TGTGCCAGCAGTGACTTGGGCGGCAGGGAGGAATTGGAGACCCAGTACTTC.

The chain links TRBV19 to TRBJ1-4; 12 bases map to TRBD1. The CDR3 contains 15 residues. The germline gives CDR1 LNHDA, CDR2 SQIVND (reference sequence). V shed 7 bases and J 8 bases; nucleotides not matched to a gene: 8. Written as DNA, the CDR3 is TGTGCCAGTACCAACCCCGGGACAGGGGGCGAAAAACTGTTTTTT. It codes for CASTNPGTGGEKLFF.

The rearrangement uses TRBV9 and TRBJ2-3, with D tentatively TRBD1 or TRBD2 (5 bases each). V lost 4 bases, J lost 4 bases, and 19 bases lay in between. Germline V gives CDR1 SGDLS, CDR2 YYNGEE. This CDR3 contains 16 residues. The CDR3 spells CASSPISWGWSDTQYF. The CDR3 region has the DNA TGTGCCAGCAGCCCGATATCGTGGGGGTGGTCAGATACGCAGTATTTT.

The CDR3 nucleotides are TGCGCCAGCAGCCAAGAAGAGGCCCTTTACAATGAGCAGTTCTTC. It encodes CASSQEEALYNEQFF. V and J are TRBV4-1 and TRBJ2-1; D call uncertain. The V gene's germline CDR1 is MGHRA and CDR2 YSYEKL. Between the trimmed V and J ends, which lost 0 bases and 4 bases, there was a span of 10 bases. This CDR3 region has 15 residues.

The CDR3 nucleotides read TGCGCCAGCAGCTTAGCGGGGGGGTCAGATACGCAGTATTTT. Translating gives CASSLAGGSDTQYF. This chain connects TRBV5-1 to TRBJ2-3; TRBD2 matches 10 bases. CDR1 is SGHRS and CDR2 is YFSETQ in the germline V gene. V trimming: 2 bases; J trimming: 4 bases; junction bases outside the gene matches: 1. This CDR3 has 14 residues.

The V gene is TRBV27, the J gene TRBJ1-5; D remains unclear. The length of the CDR3 is 13 residues. Between the trimmed V and J ends, which lost 5 bases and 6 bases, there was a span of 11 bases. Germline CDR1 and CDR2: MNHEY and SMNVEV (reference sequence). This chain's CDR3 is CASSPTNGQPQHF. CDR3 DNA sequence: TGTGCCAGCAGTCCCACAAACGGTCAGCCCCAGCATTTT.